This TCR beta chain is from a study of cytomegalovirus exposure and HLA in healthy donors. Overall study results and limits: Rarity characterized most TCR sequences, yet some public TCRs appeared in many donors.

About this clone itself: What it recognizes is unknown.

Profiled with immunoSEQ multiplex PCR; TCRdb holds only in-frame clones, not every one. The sample shows tens of thousands of clones, about 87% of them seen only once. Sequenced input: PBMCs. This TCR derives from a woman in her late teens or twenties in good health and CMV-seropositive.

CDR3 coding DNA: TGTGCCAGCAGCTCCTCCCCGCGGACAGACTCTGGAAACACCATATATTTT. This sequence encodes CASSSSPRTDSGNTIYF. J is TRBJ1-3 and V is TRBV7-2; a possible D gene is TRBD1 (6 bases). The CDR3 covers 17 residues. Germline assignment: CDR1 SGHTA and CDR2 FQGNSA. With 4 bases removed from V and 0 bases from J, the gap between germline ends came to 16 bases. Complete variable domain (other parts from reference TRBV7-2 and TRBJ1-3): GAGVSQSPSNKVTEKGKDVELRCDPISGHTALYWYRQSLGQGLEFLIYFQGNSAPDKSGLPSDRFSAERTGGSVSTLTIQRTQQEDSAVYLCASSSSPRTDSGNTIYFGEGSWLTVV.